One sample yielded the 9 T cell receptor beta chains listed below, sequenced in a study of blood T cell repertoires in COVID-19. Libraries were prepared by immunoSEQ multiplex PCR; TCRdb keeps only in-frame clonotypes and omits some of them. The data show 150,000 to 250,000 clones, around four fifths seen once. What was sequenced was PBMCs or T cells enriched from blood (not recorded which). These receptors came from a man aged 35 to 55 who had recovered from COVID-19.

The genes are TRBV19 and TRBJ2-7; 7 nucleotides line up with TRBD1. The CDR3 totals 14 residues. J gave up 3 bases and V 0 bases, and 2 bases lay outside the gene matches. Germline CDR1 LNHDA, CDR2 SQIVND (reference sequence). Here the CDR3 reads CASSIEGGSYEQYF. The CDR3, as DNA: TGTGCCAGTAGTATAGAAGGGGGCAGCTACGAGCAGTACTTC.

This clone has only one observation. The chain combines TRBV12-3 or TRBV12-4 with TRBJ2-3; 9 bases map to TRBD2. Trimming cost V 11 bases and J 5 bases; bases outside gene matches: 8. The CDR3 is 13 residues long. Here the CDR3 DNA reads TGTGCCGGGGTAGCGGGAGATGGAGATACGCAGTATTTT. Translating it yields CAGVAGDGDTQYF.

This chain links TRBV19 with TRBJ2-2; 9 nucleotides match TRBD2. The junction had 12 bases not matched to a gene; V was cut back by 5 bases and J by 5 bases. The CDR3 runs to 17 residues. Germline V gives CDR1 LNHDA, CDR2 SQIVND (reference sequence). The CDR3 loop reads CASSLGGAGGGTGELFF. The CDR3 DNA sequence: TGTGCCAGTAGTCTCGGAGGAGCGGGAGGCGGGACCGGGGAGCTGTTTTTT.

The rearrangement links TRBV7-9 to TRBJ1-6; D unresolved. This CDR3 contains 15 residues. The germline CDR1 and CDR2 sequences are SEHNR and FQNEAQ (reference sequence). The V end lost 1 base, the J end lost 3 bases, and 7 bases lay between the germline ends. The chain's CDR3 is CASSLDGSYNSPLHF. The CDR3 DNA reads TGTGCCAGCAGCTTAGATGGGAGCTATAATTCACCCCTCCACTTT.

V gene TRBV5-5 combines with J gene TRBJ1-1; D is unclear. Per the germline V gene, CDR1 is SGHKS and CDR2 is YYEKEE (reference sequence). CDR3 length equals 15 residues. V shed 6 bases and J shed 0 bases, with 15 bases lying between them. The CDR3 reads CASNELTKMNTEAFF. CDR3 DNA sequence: TGTGCCAGCAACGAATTGACAAAGATGAACACTGAAGCTTTCTTT.

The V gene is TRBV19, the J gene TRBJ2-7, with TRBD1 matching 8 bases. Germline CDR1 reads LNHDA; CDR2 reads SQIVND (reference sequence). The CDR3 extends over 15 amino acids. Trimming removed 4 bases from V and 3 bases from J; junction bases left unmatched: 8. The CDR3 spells CASSRTGSPFYEQYF. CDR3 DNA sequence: TGTGCCAGTAGTAGGACAGGGTCCCCCTTCTACGAGCAGTACTTC.

The CDR3 is CAWGGQVYEQYF. The CDR3 DNA reads TGTGCCTGGGGGGGACAGGTCTACGAGCAGTACTTC. The chain combines TRBV30 with TRBJ2-7; TRBD1 matches 8 bases. V gave up 5 bases and J gave up 3 bases; unmatched junction bases: 3. CDR1 is GTSNPN and CDR2 is SVGIG in the germline V gene (reference sequence). This CDR3 comprises 12 residues.

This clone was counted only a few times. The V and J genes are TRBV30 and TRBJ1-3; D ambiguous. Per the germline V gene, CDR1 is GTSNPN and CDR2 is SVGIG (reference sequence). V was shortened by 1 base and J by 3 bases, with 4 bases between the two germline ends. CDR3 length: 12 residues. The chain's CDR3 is CAWSALGNTIYF. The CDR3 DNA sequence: TGTGCCTGGAGTGCCCTTGGAAACACCATATATTTT.

The CDR3 DNA sequence: TGTGCCAGCAGCTTAATTGGAGACGGCAAATACGAGCAGTACTTC. This encodes CASSLIGDGKYEQYF. V usage is TRBV7-6 and J usage is TRBJ2-7; D is ambiguous. V dropped 2 bases and J dropped 4 bases, with 15 bases sitting between them. The CDR3 length is 15 residues. Germline V gene sequence: CDR1 SGHVS, CDR2 FNYEAQ.